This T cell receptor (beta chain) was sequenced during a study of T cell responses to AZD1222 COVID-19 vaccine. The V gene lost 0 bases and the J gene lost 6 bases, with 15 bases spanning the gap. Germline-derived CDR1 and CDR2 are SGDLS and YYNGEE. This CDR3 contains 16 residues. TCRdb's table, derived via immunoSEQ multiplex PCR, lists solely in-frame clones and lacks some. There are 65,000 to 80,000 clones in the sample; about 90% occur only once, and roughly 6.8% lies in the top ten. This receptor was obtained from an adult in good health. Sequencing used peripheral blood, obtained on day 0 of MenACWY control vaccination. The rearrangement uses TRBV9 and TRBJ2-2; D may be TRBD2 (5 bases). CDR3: CASSVVERAVPGELFF. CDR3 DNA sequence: TGTGCCAGCAGCGTAGTTGAGAGGGCCGTACCCGGGGAGCTGTTTTTT.